The rows below give T cell receptor beta chains drawn from one sample of a study of blood T cell repertoires in COVID-19. Clones were read by immunoSEQ multiplex PCR, and TCRdb kept only the in-frame ones, dropping some. The sample includes about 170,000 clones, around nine tenths seen only once; the top ten take around 2%. Sequencing used peripheral blood. The receptor source for this set is a man aged 50 or older who had recovered from COVID-19. CDR3s include the opening cysteine and the closing phenylalanine or tryptophan. The order of the fields is V gene, D gene, clone size, J gene, CDR3 protein. The D gene is left open where the match is weak. Clone sizes are given selectively: once, few, many, or a class where the clone is expanded.

>TRBV19|TRBD1|NA|TRBJ2-1
CASSPRRQGAGDEQFF
>TRBV12-3/TRBV12-4|NA|NA|TRBJ1-1
CASSLDGRDRAFF
>TRBV4-3|TRBD2|NA|TRBJ2-5
CASSQYGRGGYNEETQYF
>TRBV7-3|NA|NA|TRBJ2-5
CASSLRGGKGETQYF
>TRBV4-1|TRBD1|NA|TRBJ1-4
CASSLLTGATGNEKLFF
>TRBV6-6|TRBD1|NA|TRBJ2-7
CASSNGQGRPYEQYF
>TRBV5-1|TRBD1|once|TRBJ2-1
CASSLVGGRVDEQFF
>TRBV28|NA|NA|TRBJ2-5
CASSLSDGQETQYF
>TRBV7-9|NA|few|TRBJ1-3
CASSRTGTGNTIYF
>TRBV7-3|TRBD2|NA|TRBJ2-1
CASSFLGGRDNEQFF
>TRBV2|NA|NA|TRBJ2-7
CARTGDHSYEQYF
>TRBV24-1|NA|NA|TRBJ1-1
CATSDSRGRAFF
>TRBV7-7|TRBD1|NA|TRBJ2-7
CASSLGQGEGYEQYF
>TRBV27|NA|NA|TRBJ2-3
CASSLSGHPTDTQYF
>TRBV5-5|TRBD1|NA|TRBJ1-2
CASSLTGGGLGYTF
>TRBV5-4|NA|NA|TRBJ2-5
CASSMISFPQQETQYF
>TRBV10-1|TRBD2|NA|TRBJ2-2
CASSEGLAGFANTGELFF
>TRBV14|TRBD1|once|TRBJ2-1
CASSPTGVPYNEQFF
>TRBV18|TRBD1|NA|TRBJ1-3
CASSPRGQADSGNTIYF
>TRBV19|TRBD2|once|TRBJ2-3
CASSAKTSYYTDTQYF
>TRBV7-9|TRBD1|once|TRBJ1-1
CASKTGGELNTEAFF
>TRBV6-5|NA|NA|TRBJ1-2
CASRFDSAYGYTF
>TRBV19|NA|NA|TRBJ1-2
CASSNLGTPSKGYTF
>TRBV2|TRBD1|few|TRBJ2-2
CASRRQGARTGELFF
>TRBV9|NA|NA|TRBJ2-1
CASSVFSRFSSYNEQFF
>TRBV27|TRBD2|NA|TRBJ2-1
CASSSLAGGQDEQFF
>TRBV4-3|NA|once|TRBJ2-3
CASSQDPQRGTDTQYF
>TRBV7-3|TRBD2|NA|TRBJ2-1
CASSPPGLAGGVEQFF
>TRBV18|NA|NA|TRBJ1-4
CASSSDRSATNEKLFF
>TRBV2|NA|NA|TRBJ1-1
CASSEALEVLEAFF
>TRBV2|TRBD2|once|TRBJ2-1
CASSAALAGRNEQFF
>TRBV28|TRBD1|once|TRBJ1-4
CASSQRQGRNEKLFF
>TRBV24-1|NA|NA|TRBJ1-2
CATSDRYRAHGYTF
>TRBV9|NA|NA|TRBJ1-2
CASSVVQGWGYTF
>TRBV7-3|TRBD2|NA|TRBJ2-5
CASSPPATSGQETQYF
>TRBV7-8|TRBD1|NA|TRBJ2-1
CASSLEARGYNEQFF
>TRBV5-4|NA|NA|TRBJ2-1
CASSLASPLNEQFF
>TRBV7-6|NA|NA|TRBJ1-6
CASSSGRGANSPLHF
>TRBV19|TRBD1|NA|TRBJ1-1
CASIHRGGTEAFF
>TRBV18|TRBD1|NA|TRBJ1-1
CASSPIGTGRTEAFF
>TRBV9|NA|NA|TRBJ2-5
CASSVATYGQETQYF
>TRBV9|TRBD1|NA|TRBJ1-2
CASSSAGTGLTYGYTF
>TRBV5-8|TRBD1|NA|TRBJ1-2
CASSLGQGNYGYTF
>TRBV3-1/TRBV3-2|TRBD2|NA|TRBJ2-1
CASSQGVASGRAVNEQFF
>TRBV13|NA|NA|TRBJ1-2
CASSLGQVTNYGYTF
>TRBV15|NA|NA|TRBJ1-3
CATSRVGTNSGNTIYF
>TRBV2|TRBD1|NA|TRBJ1-6
CASSDRQGNSPLHF
>TRBV15|NA|NA|TRBJ1-2
CATSRDRARVGNGYTF
>TRBV9|TRBD1|NA|TRBJ1-1
CASSVGGQGGSEAFF